The 16 T cell receptor beta chains given below trace back to one sample, sequenced in a study of T cell responses to AZD1222 COVID-19 vaccine. The repertoire was sequenced with immunoSEQ multiplex PCR; TCRdb's copy has only in-frame clones and lacks some. This sample has 120,000 to 150,000 clones; approximately 89% occur once, and the top ten carry roughly 1.7%. Material: peripheral blood, obtained 28 days after the second AZD1222 dose. These receptor sequences come from an adult who received the AZD1222 COVID-19 vaccine.

The J gene is TRBJ2-1, the V gene TRBV4-3; 8 bases align to TRBD2. With V trimmed by 5 bases and J by 0 bases, 6 bases remained unmatched. Per the germline V gene, CDR1 is LGHNA and CDR2 is YSLEER. The CDR3 extends over 16 amino acids. The CDR3 is CASSDMSGSSYNEQFF. CDR3 nucleotide sequence: TGCGCCAGCAGCGACATGAGCGGGAGCTCCTACAATGAGCAGTTCTTC.

The chain combines TRBV9 with TRBJ2-2; D gene ambiguous. Trimming cost V 4 bases and J 0 bases, with 13 bases left between them. Germline CDR1 and CDR2: SGDLS and YYNGEE. This CDR3 region has 16 residues. The CDR3 DNA reads TGTGCCAGCAGCCCGTGGGGTAGGACGAACACCGGGGAGCTGTTTTTT. Translating gives CASSPWGRTNTGELFF. The full variable domain, in which reference TRBV9 and TRBJ2-2 provide the parts outside the CDR3, is DSGVTQTPKHLITATGQRVTLRCSPRSGDLSVYWYQQSLDQGLQFLIQYYNGEERAKGNILERFSAQQFPDLHSELNLSSLELGDSALYFCASSPWGRTNTGELFFGEGSRLTVL.

This clone was seen only once. The chain has TRBV16 and TRBJ1-2, with TRBD1 as a possible D gene (5 bases). CDR1 KGHSY and CDR2 FQNENV come from the germline V gene. The V end lost 4 bases, the J end lost 4 bases, and 16 bases lay between the germline ends. The CDR3 is 15 amino acids. The CDR3 coding sequence is TGTGCCAGCAGCCCAGGGCACAACCTCTTCTATGGCTACACCTTC. Translation: CASSPGHNLFYGYTF.

This clone was detected a few times. V gene TRBV28 combines with J gene TRBJ1-5, with TRBD1 matching 8 bases. Trimming removed 11 bases from V and 6 bases from J; junction bases left unmatched: 12. Germline values: CDR1 MDHEN, CDR2 SYDVKM. The length of the CDR3 is 14 residues. In DNA, the CDR3 is TGTGCCGGAGGCTCACAGGGGGTAGGTCAGCCCCAGCATTTT. Amino acid sequence: CAGGSQGVGQPQHF.

The chain carries TRBV6-2 or TRBV6-3 and TRBJ2-2; D is unclear. This CDR3 is built from 15 residues. Germline CDR1 MNHEY, CDR2 SVGEGT. V was clipped by 4 bases and J by 0 bases, with 9 bases between them. The DNA for the CDR3 is TGTGCCAGCAGTTTTTTCGCGGCGAACACCGGGGAGCTGTTTTTT. Translation: CASSFFAANTGELFF.

The rearrangement joins TRBV30 to TRBJ1-5; 8 bases fit TRBD1. The germline gives CDR1 GTSNPN, CDR2 SVGIG (reference sequence). V was pared by 4 bases and J by 3 bases, with 11 bases of the junction left unmatched. The CDR3 sequence is 16 residues long. The CDR3 nucleotides are TGTGCCTGGACTCCCACCGGGACAGGCCCCAATCAGCCCCAGCATTTT. It encodes CAWTPTGTGPNQPQHF.

The chain employs TRBV3-1 (or the pseudogene TRBV3-2) and TRBJ2-7, with no clear D. Per germline, CDR1 LGHDT and CDR2 YNNKEL (reference sequence). The V and J ends lost 4 bases and 0 bases respectively, with 4 bases between them. The CDR3 sequence is 12 residues long. CDR3 in amino acids: CASSPYSYEQYF. In DNA form, the CDR3 reads TGTGCCAGCAGCCCCTACTCCTACGAGCAGTACTTC.

This clone was detected only once. V gene TRBV28 combines with J gene TRBJ1-1, with TRBD1 matching 7 bases. CDR1 is MDHEN, CDR2 SYDVKM, per germline. This CDR3 spans 13 amino acids. J was trimmed by 4 bases and V by 5 bases; bases with no gene match: 4. DNA for the CDR3: TGTGCCAGCAGTATACCAGGGGGCACTGAAGCTTTCTTT. Its protein is CASSIPGGTEAFF.

The chain couples TRBV2 to TRBJ1-2; TRBD1 matches 10 bases. The CDR3 has 15 amino acids. Trimming at V came to 4 bases and at J to 7 bases, leaving 9 bases not matched to a gene. Germline V lookup: CDR1 SNHLY, CDR2 FYNNEI. In DNA, the CDR3 is TGTGCCAGCAGTGGACTGACAGGGGGCGCGGGTGGCTACACCTTC. It is translated as CASSGLTGGAGGYTF. The whole variable domain, filled in from reference TRBV2 and TRBJ1-2, reads EPEVTQTPSHQVTQMGQEVILRCVPISNHLYFYWYRQILGQKVEFLVSFYNNEISEKSEIFDDQFSVERPDGSNFTLKIRSTKLEDSAMYFCASSGLTGGAGGYTFGSGTRLTVV.

The chain couples TRBV12-3 or TRBV12-4 to TRBJ1-5; D is possibly TRBD1 (6 bases). V gave up 5 bases and J gave up 7 bases, with 12 bases separating them. This CDR3 comprises 13 residues. CDR3: CASSRLGGQPQHF. The CDR3 DNA sequence: TGTGCCAGCAGTCGATTGGGGGGCCAGCCCCAGCATTTT.

This rearrangement joins TRBV7-2 to TRBJ2-5; D gene ambiguous. Germline V gene sequence: CDR1 SGHTA, CDR2 FQGNSA. Trimming took 1 base from V and 2 from J, leaving 8 bases between them. The CDR3 sequence is 14 residues long. CDR3 sequence reads: CASSLEASQETQYF. CDR3 bases: TGTGCCAGCAGCTTAGAAGCATCACAAGAGACCCAGTACTTC.

The chain links TRBV7-6 to TRBJ1-4; 9 bases agree with TRBD1. The length of the CDR3 is 15 residues. Trimming at V came to 5 bases and at J to 6 bases, leaving 7 bases not matched to a gene. Germline V gives CDR1 SGHVS, CDR2 FNYEAQ. CDR3: CASSLRDRADEKLFF. DNA of the CDR3: TGTGCCAGCAGCCTCAGGGACAGGGCAGATGAAAAACTGTTTTTT.

This clone came up once. The chain combines TRBV6-5 with TRBJ1-6, with TRBD1 as a possible D gene (6 bases). Trimming took off 0 bases at V and 6 bases at J, with 12 bases between the two ends. Germline V gives CDR1 MNHEY, CDR2 SVGAGI. This CDR3 comprises 16 residues. The CDR3 sequence: CASSYSTLDSNSPLHF. The CDR3 region has the DNA TGTGCCAGCAGTTACTCGACGCTGGACAGTAATTCACCCCTCCACTTT.

The chain combines TRBV5-1 with TRBJ2-1, with D tentatively TRBD2 (6 bases). The CDR3 sequence is 15 residues long. Trimming cost V 0 bases and J 3 bases, with 10 bases left between them. Germline CDR1 is SGHRS and CDR2 is YFSETQ. CDR3 DNA: TGCGCCAGCAGCTTGGGGGTTAGCGGCTACAATGAGCAGTTCTTC. Translating gives CASSLGVSGYNEQFF.

The genes are TRBV28 and TRBJ1-3; D gene uncertain. Trimming removed 4 bases at V and 0 bases at J, with 7 bases between. CDR3 length: 14 residues. Germline CDR1 is MDHEN and CDR2 is SYDVKM. The CDR3: CASSYGHSGNTIYF. Here the CDR3 DNA reads TGTGCCAGCAGTTACGGTCACTCTGGAAACACCATATATTTT.

The rearrangement links TRBV28 to TRBJ1-2; 7 bases match TRBD1. This CDR3 has 13 amino acids. The J segment lost 7 bases and the V segment lost 6 bases, leaving 8 bases of the junction unmatched. Germline CDR1 and CDR2: MDHEN and SYDVKM. CDR3 sequence reads: CASRPTGVGGYTF. The CDR3 nucleotides read TGTGCCAGCAGGCCAACAGGGGTAGGTGGCTACACCTTC.